The TCR beta chain under discussion was sequenced for a study of cytomegalovirus exposure and HLA in healthy donors. Findings of the study overall: The majority of CMV-associated TCR beta chains were reported as apparently HLA-restricted in a later analysis. Earlier findings revealed that most TCR beta V segments proved productive either about 87% or about 30% of the time. A later analysis by the authors found several of the most significant clusters apparently linked to common viral pathogens.

The PCR employed 60 Vbeta primers together with 13 Jbeta primers. As originally analysed: Approximately 83 million unique TCR beta chains, 10 million to 14 million shared, were counted in a later analysis. Using immunoSEQ multiplex PCR, the repertoire was profiled, and TCRdb retains in-frame clones only, with some absent. V, J and clone size derive from that table, while D and trimming were established from the DNA sequence. The profile shows approximately 220,000 clones, around 80% of them singletons. About this clone: Its cognate antigen is unknown.

Germline CDR1 and CDR2: SGDLS and YYNGEE. V was clipped by 4 bases and J by 3 bases; unmatched bases: 9. CDR3 size: 15 residues. The clonotype comes from a man aged 25 to 40 in good health and CMV-seronegative. Input material: PBMCs. The chain joins TRBV9 to TRBJ2-7, with TRBD1 identical over 8 bases. The CDR3 region is CASSTWGTGGYEQYF. In nucleotides, the CDR3 is TGTGCCAGCAGCACCTGGGGGACAGGAGGCTACGAGCAGTACTTC.